Listed below are T cell receptor beta chains from one sample, sequenced in a study of T cell responses to AZD1222 COVID-19 vaccine. TCRdb's table, derived via immunoSEQ multiplex PCR, lists solely in-frame clones and lacks some. Of about 79,000 clones listed, 70% to 90% are singletons. Sample: peripheral blood, taken on day 0 of AZD1222 vaccination. The receptors derive from an adult in good health. CDR3s leave out the opening cysteine and the closing phenylalanine or tryptophan. Fields, in order: J gene, clone size, V gene, CDR3 protein. A row's size may be missing; if present it is once, few, many or a size class.

j_gene: TRBJ1-2; abundance: once; v_gene: TRBV30; CDR3aa: AWNRASKSNGYT
j_gene: TRBJ1-6; abundance: few; v_gene: TRBV5-6; CDR3aa: ASSLGRTPLH
j_gene: TRBJ2-3; abundance: few; v_gene: TRBV19; CDR3aa: ASSTTGGLTDTQY
j_gene: TRBJ1-6; abundance: .; v_gene: TRBV7-8; CDR3aa: ASSLTGVKNSPLH
j_gene: TRBJ1-5; abundance: .; v_gene: TRBV19; CDR3aa: ASRKGRNQPQH
j_gene: TRBJ1-6; abundance: few; v_gene: TRBV21-1; CDR3aa: ASSKKATGGNSPLH
j_gene: TRBJ2-5; abundance: .; v_gene: TRBV2; CDR3aa: ASNNAGGYRQETQY
j_gene: TRBJ1-2; abundance: .; v_gene: TRBV12-3/TRBV12-4; CDR3aa: ASSESVDYGYT
j_gene: TRBJ2-5; abundance: .; v_gene: TRBV6-1; CDR3aa: ASSEKKTQY
j_gene: TRBJ2-1; abundance: .; v_gene: TRBV5-1; CDR3aa: ASSLGQESYNEQF
j_gene: TRBJ1-6; abundance: .; v_gene: TRBV30; CDR3aa: AWHRQISPLH
j_gene: TRBJ1-6; abundance: .; v_gene: TRBV6-5; CDR3aa: ASSYLGAGNSPLH
j_gene: TRBJ2-7; abundance: .; v_gene: TRBV18; CDR3aa: ASSPTGARGSDEQY
j_gene: TRBJ1-5; abundance: .; v_gene: TRBV7-4; CDR3aa: ASSFHPGQGNQPQH
j_gene: TRBJ1-3; abundance: .; v_gene: TRBV5-1; CDR3aa: ASSLDSGNTIY
j_gene: TRBJ1-1; abundance: .; v_gene: TRBV10-2; CDR3aa: ASSESGYRVTEAF
j_gene: TRBJ2-7; abundance: .; v_gene: TRBV3-1/TRBV3-2; CDR3aa: ASSQAHYEQY
j_gene: TRBJ1-2; abundance: .; v_gene: TRBV15; CDR3aa: ATSRTGLSYGYT
j_gene: TRBJ1-3; abundance: .; v_gene: TRBV1; CDR3aa: TSSQDEAAEGNTIY
j_gene: TRBJ1-1; abundance: .; v_gene: TRBV6-5; CDR3aa: ASRRILGNGAF
j_gene: TRBJ1-2; abundance: .; v_gene: TRBV19; CDR3aa: ASNAGKSGYT
j_gene: TRBJ1-4; abundance: .; v_gene: TRBV19; CDR3aa: ASSHRQVTNEKLF
j_gene: TRBJ1-1; abundance: .; v_gene: TRBV7-8; CDR3aa: ASSSDSGTTEAF
j_gene: TRBJ2-3; abundance: .; v_gene: TRBV2; CDR3aa: ASSEWYEDTQY
j_gene: TRBJ1-3; abundance: .; v_gene: TRBV30; CDR3aa: AWSEGPGNTIY
j_gene: TRBJ1-5; abundance: .; v_gene: TRBV4-1; CDR3aa: ASSQDKGGNQPQH
j_gene: TRBJ1-2; abundance: .; v_gene: TRBV5-6; CDR3aa: ASSFVGTGHNYGYT
j_gene: TRBJ2-7; abundance: few; v_gene: TRBV5-6; CDR3aa: ASSLREGRNEQY
j_gene: TRBJ1-2; abundance: .; v_gene: TRBV10-3; CDR3aa: AISELKGLNGYT